The 5 T cell receptor beta chains listed next were all sequenced from one sample in a study of circulating CD8 cells and anti-PD-1 response in melanoma. Sorting of live CD3+CD8+TCRalphabeta+ cells by PD-1 and/or TIGIT gave four subsets. Using around 15 ng of total RNA, TCR libraries were made with the QIAseq Immune Repertoire TCR panel. TCRdb ran MiXCR on the reads and lists one entry per CDR3 protein. Found here are approximately 400 distinct CDR3 sequences, roughly 10% of them singletons; the top ten hold about 42%. The source was CD8+ T cells from PBMCs, collected at baseline or after one month of anti-PD-1 therapy (not recorded which). The receptors derive from a human donor with melanoma.

By its share, this clonotype is large. The chain carries TRBV10-3 and TRBJ2-7; perhaps TRBD2 as D (6 bases). The CDR3 loop spans 16 amino acids. Between the trimmed V and J ends, which lost 3 bases and 3 bases, there was a span of 18 bases. Germline V CDR1 and CDR2: ENHRY, SYGVKD. The CDR3 region is CAISDVGSGEDYEQYF. CDR3 coding DNA: TGTGCCATCAGTGATGTTGGGTCGGGAGAGGACTACGAGCAGTACTTC.

In its sample, this clonotype ranks as large (0.1 to 1%). The chain has TRBV14 and TRBJ2-2; TRBD1 matches 9 bases. The V and J ends lost 2 bases and 7 bases, in that order; junction bases with no gene match: 11. The V gene's germline CDR1 is SGHDN and CDR2 FVKESK. CDR3 length equals 17 residues. The CDR3 DNA reads as TGTGCCAGCAGCCAACCTACAGGGGGCTACTCCGGCGGGGAGCTGTTTTTT. Its protein is CASSQPTGGYSGGELFF. Full variable domain (rest looked up from reference TRBV14 and TRBJ2-2): EAGVTQFPSHSVIEKGQTVTLRCDPISGHDNLYWYRRVMGKEIKFLLHFVKESKQDESGMPNNRFLAERTGGTYSTLKVQPAELEDSGVYFCASSQPTGGYSGGELFFGEGSRLTVL.

By sample fraction, this clonotype is large. This chain uses TRBV27 with TRBJ2-7, with a weak D call TRBD1 (6 bases). The ends were cut back, 5 bases at V and 1 base at J, with 9 bases in the middle. The CDR3 contains 13 residues. The V gene's germline CDR1 is MNHEY and CDR2 SMNVEV (reference sequence). The CDR3 DNA sequence: TGTGCCAGCAGTCATACAGGGTCCTACGAGCAGTACTTC. It encodes CASSHTGSYEQYF.

With regard to this clonotype: This may be a read error, as it is one base from a much larger clone. Likely a read error: the CDR3 ends without its conserved phenylalanine or tryptophan. The chain uses TRBV25-1 and TRBJ1-1, with no clear D. The CDR3 sequence is 14 residues long. Per germline, CDR1 MGHDK and CDR2 SYGVNS. V lost 5 bases and J 3 bases, leaving 13 bases between the germline ends. CDR3 coding DNA: TGTGCCAGCAGTAACCTAGGACGGGACACTGAAGCTTTCCTT. Its protein product is CASSNLGRDTEAFL.

In its sample, this clonotype is medium-sized (0.01 to 0.1%). The chain is built from TRBV20-1 and TRBJ2-7; no reliable D call. There are 14 residues in the CDR3. Germline V gene data show CDR1 as DFQATT and CDR2 as SNEGSKA (reference sequence). The V end lost 1 base, the J end lost 0 bases, and 10 bases lay between the germline ends. The CDR3 is CSARGTLSSYEQYF. The DNA of the CDR3 is TGCAGTGCTAGAGGAACTCTGAGCTCCTACGAGCAGTACTTC.